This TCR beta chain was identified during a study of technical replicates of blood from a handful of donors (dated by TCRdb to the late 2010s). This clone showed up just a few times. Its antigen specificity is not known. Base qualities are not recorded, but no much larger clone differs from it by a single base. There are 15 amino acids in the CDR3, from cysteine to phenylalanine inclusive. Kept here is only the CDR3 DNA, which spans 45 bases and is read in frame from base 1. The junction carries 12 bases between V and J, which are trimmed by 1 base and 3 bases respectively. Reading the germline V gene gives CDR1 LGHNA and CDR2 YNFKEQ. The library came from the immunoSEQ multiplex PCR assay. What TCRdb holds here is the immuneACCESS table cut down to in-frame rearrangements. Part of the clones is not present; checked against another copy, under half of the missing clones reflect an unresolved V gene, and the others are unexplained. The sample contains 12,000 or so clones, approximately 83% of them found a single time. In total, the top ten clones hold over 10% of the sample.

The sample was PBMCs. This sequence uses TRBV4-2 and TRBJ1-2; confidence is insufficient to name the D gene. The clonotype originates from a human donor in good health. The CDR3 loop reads CASSQAALPDYGYTF. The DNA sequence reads TGTGCCAGCAGCCAAGCTGCGCTACCGGACTATGGCTACACCTTC.